This TCR beta chain was sequenced in a study of CD8 T cells in ankylosing spondylitis. The CDR3 loop spans 15 amino acids. Germline CDR1 and CDR2: DFQATT and SNEGSKA (reference sequence). Trimming stripped 2 bases from V and 0 bases from J, with 10 bases between. TCRdb analysed the 5' RACE reads with MiXCR anew, one entry per CDR3 protein. This sample has approximately 200,000 distinct CDR3 sequences; roughly 13% occur once, and the top ten carry approximately 15%. This TCR was recovered from a male donor with ankylosing spondylitis or in good health (not recorded which). Input material: blood, either unsorted or a sorted T cell fraction (not recorded which). The J gene is TRBJ2-2, the V gene TRBV20-1; perhaps TRBD2 as D (6 bases). Here the CDR3 reads CSARKRAANTGELFF. The CDR3 DNA reads as TGCAGTGCTAGAAAGCGGGCCGCGAACACCGGGGAGCTGTTTTTT.